This T cell receptor beta chain was recovered during a study of a mutant IDH1 vaccine in newly diagnosed glioma. Overall study: First vaccine doses came 4-6 weeks after radiotherapy alone, or with temozolomide cycles.

This clone occurred a few times. Its antigen remains unidentified. The V gene lost 4 bases and the J gene lost 9 bases, with 13 bases spanning the gap. Germline V gene lookup returns CDR1 ENHRY and CDR2 SYGVKD. CDR3 size: 14 residues. Documented time point: week 23, last vaccination. Mutant IDH1 20-mer peptide, at 300 ug, made up each vaccine dose, with topical imiquimod. Libraries were prepared by immunoSEQ multiplex PCR; TCRdb keeps only in-frame clonotypes and omits some of them. The repertoire consists of around 39,000 clones, with less than 85% occurring once and the leading ten covering around 2.4%.

The chain is built from TRBV10-3 and TRBJ1-6; D ambiguous. The receptor comes from a young woman with glioma. Some clones in this sample may be carry-over from other donors' samples. This sample comprised PBMCs, obtained from a glioma patient whose treatment included an IDH1 peptide vaccine. The CDR3 DNA sequence: TGTGCCATCAGTGCGAAAAGGGATGGTTCACCCCTCCACTTT. This codes for CAISAKRDGSPLHF.